What follows are 12 T cell receptor beta chains derived from one specimen sequenced in a study of T cell responses to AZD1222 COVID-19 vaccine. Method: immunoSEQ multiplex PCR; TCRdb's copy keeps in-frame clones and lacks some. The sample holds some 130,000 clones, approximately 91% seen once. The specimen comprised peripheral blood, sampled 28 days after the second AZD1222 dose. Receptors were obtained from an adult who received the AZD1222 COVID-19 vaccine.

The rearrangement links TRBV18 to TRBJ1-1; D is ambiguous. There are 14 residues in the CDR3. V lost 3 bases and J 0 bases, leaving 8 bases between the germline ends. Per germline, CDR1 KGHSH and CDR2 LQKENI. The CDR3 protein is CASSPPAVNTEAFF. Written as DNA, the CDR3 is TGTGCCAGCTCACCCCCAGCGGTGAACACTGAAGCTTTCTTT.

V is TRBV28 and J is TRBJ1-1; D is possibly TRBD1 (6 bases). The CDR3 loop spans 15 amino acids. V lost 5 bases, J lost 4 bases, and 17 bases lay in between. CDR1 is MDHEN and CDR2 is SYDVKM in the germline V gene. CDR3 loop: CASSPWQGYRTEAFF. CDR3 DNA sequence: TGTGCCAGCAGTCCATGGCAGGGGTATCGCACTGAAGCTTTCTTT.

Details on this clone: One end of the junction does not line up with germline, which may come from a read error. The J gene is TRBJ2-7, the V gene TRBV4-1, with no clear D. The germline gives CDR1 MGHRA, CDR2 YSYEKL. The CDR3 spans 15 residues. In nucleotides, the CDR3 is TGCGCCAGCAGCCAAGAGGGCCCTCCGGACGTGTCTGTGCGGTTC. Its protein is CASSQEGPPDVSVRF.

This sequence joins TRBV19 and TRBJ2-7; 7 positions match TRBD1. With V trimmed by 6 bases and J by 6 bases, 5 bases remained unmatched. The germline gives CDR1 LNHDA, CDR2 SQIVND (reference sequence). The CDR3 is 12 amino acids. The CDR3 DNA reads as TGTGCCAGTAGCCATGGGACAGCCGAGCAGTACTTC. It translates to CASSHGTAEQYF. Together with reference TRBV19 and TRBJ2-7, the CDR3 gives the full variable domain: DGGITQSPKYLFRKEGQNVTLSCEQNLNHDAMYWYRQDPGQGLRLIYYSQIVNDFQKGDIAEGYSVSREKKESFPLTVTSAQKNPTAFYLCASSHGTAEQYFGPGTRLTVT.

The rearrangement uses TRBV6-5 and TRBJ2-7; 7 nucleotides line up with TRBD1. The CDR3 length is 14 residues. The V gene's germline CDR1 is MNHEY and CDR2 SVGAGI. V dropped 5 bases and J dropped 3; count of bases not matched to a gene: 7. In DNA form, the CDR3 reads TGTGCCAGCAGTCCAGGACAGGAAATCTACGAGCAGTACTTC. Translated, it gives CASSPGQEIYEQYF.

The genes are TRBV2 and TRBJ1-5; D gene uncertain. This CDR3 region has 15 residues. Per germline, CDR1 SNHLY and CDR2 FYNNEI. V was pared by 8 bases and J by 2 bases, with 16 bases between. This CDR3 reads CASRKTDSGNQPQHF. The CDR3 bases are TGTGCCAGCCGAAAGACTGACTCTGGCAATCAGCCCCAGCATTTT. Full variable domain (outside the CDR3, taken from reference TRBV2 and TRBJ1-5): EPEVTQTPSHQVTQMGQEVILRCVPISNHLYFYWYRQILGQKVEFLVSFYNNEISEKSEIFDDQFSVERPDGSNFTLKIRSTKLEDSAMYFCASRKTDSGNQPQHFGDGTRLSIL.

The J gene is TRBJ2-7, the V gene TRBV6-2 or TRBV6-3; the D is unclear. The germline gives CDR1 MNHEY, CDR2 SVGEGT. Trimming removed 3 bases from V and 3 bases from J, with 9 bases in between. The CDR3 contains 13 residues. DNA for the CDR3: TGTGCCAGCAGTTATTTGTTGGGCTACGAGCAGTACTTC. This gives the protein CASSYLLGYEQYF.

The chain recombines TRBV5-1 with TRBJ1-2; the D gene is possibly TRBD1 (5 bases). The CDR3 consists of 13 residues. V was trimmed by 0 bases and J by 14 bases, leaving 17 bases between them. Looked up from germline, CDR1 is SGHRS and CDR2 is YFSETQ. CDR3 sequence (DNA): TGCGCCAGCAGCTTGGGGGACGATGGGCCTAGTACCTTC. Translating it yields CASSLGDDGPSTF. Using reference TRBV5-1 and TRBJ1-2 for the parts outside the CDR3, the full variable domain is KAGVTQTPRYLIKTRGQQVTLSCSPISGHRSVSWYQQTPGQGLQFLFEYFSETQRNKGNFPGRFSGRQFSNSRSEMNVSTLELGDSALYLCASSLGDDGPSTFGSGTRLTVV.

The chain has TRBV7-9 and TRBJ2-7; perhaps TRBD2 as D (6 bases). Trimming removed 5 bases at V and 3 bases at J, with 11 bases between. CDR3 size: 13 residues. Looked up from germline, CDR1 is SEHNR and CDR2 is FQNEAQ (reference sequence). The CDR3 DNA reads as TGTGCCAGCAGCGCCGGGACTTACTACGAGCAGTACTTC. The encoded protein is CASSAGTYYEQYF.

The CDR3 sequence is CASSSGTSITDTQYF. The CDR3 DNA reads TGTGCCAGCAGCTCCGGGACTAGTATCACAGATACGCAGTATTTT. The rearrangement joins TRBV6-5 to TRBJ2-3; 8 bases are shared with TRBD2. Trimming cost V 6 bases and J 2 bases; bases outside gene matches: 7. Germline CDR1 and CDR2: MNHEY and SVGAGI. The CDR3 loop spans 15 amino acids.

The chain carries TRBV27 and TRBJ2-1, with 7 nucleotides matching TRBD2. The V and J ends lost 7 bases and 0 bases, in that order; junction bases with no gene match: 6. The CDR3 extends over 15 amino acids. The germline CDR1 and CDR2 sequences are MNHEY and SMNVEV (reference sequence). CDR3 sequence: CASTWGGSSYNEQFF. The CDR3 coding sequence is TGTGCCAGCACCTGGGGAGGGAGCTCCTACAATGAGCAGTTCTTC.

The chain couples TRBV19 to TRBJ2-7, with 11 bases aligning to TRBD1. CDR1 LNHDA and CDR2 SQIVND come from the germline V gene (reference sequence). CDR3 length equals 15 residues. V lost 6 bases to trimming and J lost 5 bases; unmatched junction nucleotides: 9. DNA for the CDR3: TGTGCCAGTAGGGCCCCCGGACAGGGGGCACACGAGCAGTACTTC. The encoded protein is CASRAPGQGAHEQYF.